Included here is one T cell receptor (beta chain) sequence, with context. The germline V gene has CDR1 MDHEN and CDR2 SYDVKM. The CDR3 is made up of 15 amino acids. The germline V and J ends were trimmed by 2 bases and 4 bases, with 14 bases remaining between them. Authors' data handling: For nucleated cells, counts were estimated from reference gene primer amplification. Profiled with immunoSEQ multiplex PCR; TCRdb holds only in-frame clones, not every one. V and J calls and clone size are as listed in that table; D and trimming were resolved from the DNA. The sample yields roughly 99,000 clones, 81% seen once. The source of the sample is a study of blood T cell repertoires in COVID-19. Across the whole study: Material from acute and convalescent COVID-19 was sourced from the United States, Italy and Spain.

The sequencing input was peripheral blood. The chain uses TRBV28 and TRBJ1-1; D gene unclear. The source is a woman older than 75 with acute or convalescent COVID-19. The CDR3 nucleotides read TGTGCCAGCAGTTTACGGCGAAGCTTAGCCACTGAAGCTTTCTTT. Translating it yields CASSLRRSLATEAFF.